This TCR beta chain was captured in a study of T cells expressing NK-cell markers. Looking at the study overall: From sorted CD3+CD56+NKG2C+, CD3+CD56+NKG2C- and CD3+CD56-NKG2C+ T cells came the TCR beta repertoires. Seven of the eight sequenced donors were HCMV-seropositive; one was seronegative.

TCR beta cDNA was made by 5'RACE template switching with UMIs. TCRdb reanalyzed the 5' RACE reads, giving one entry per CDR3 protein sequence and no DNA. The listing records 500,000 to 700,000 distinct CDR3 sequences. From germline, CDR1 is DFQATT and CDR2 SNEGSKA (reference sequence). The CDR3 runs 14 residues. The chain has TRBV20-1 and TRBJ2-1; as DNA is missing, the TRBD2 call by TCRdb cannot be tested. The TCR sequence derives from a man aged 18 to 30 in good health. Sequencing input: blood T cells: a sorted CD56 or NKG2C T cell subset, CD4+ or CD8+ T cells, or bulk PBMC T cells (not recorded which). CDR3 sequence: CSAPSGLGYNEQFF.